This T cell receptor beta chain was captured in a study of OX40 agonist ivuxolimab in advanced cancers. The study in broad terms: Ivuxolimab was an agonistic, fully human IgG2 monoclonal antibody directed against OX40 (CD134), a costimulatory receptor. Of the approximately 50 dose-escalation patients, hepatocellular carcinoma was present in 19, melanoma in roughly 15, renal cell carcinoma in 9 and head and neck cancer in 9. Peripheral TCRbeta sequencing was intended to test whether TCR sequence diversity was altered and clonal T-cell expansion was caused by ivuxolimab. A male proportion of under 85% and a mean age of 60 years, ranging from about 20 to 85, were recorded for the dose-escalation cohort. Prior anti-PD-1, anti-PD-L1 or anti-CTLA-4 therapy was permitted, and 40% of dose-escalation patients had received checkpoint inhibitors. Intravenous ivuxolimab was administered to patients every 2 weeks at six dose levels: 0.01, 0.1, 0.3, 1.5, 3 and 10 mg/kg. The paper covers the monotherapy dose-escalation part of the phase I ivuxolimab trial, which included N of about 51 patients. Partial responses occurred in three dose-escalation patients, of whom one had hepatocellular carcinoma and two had cutaneous melanoma.

This clone was recorded once. Its antigen remains unidentified. Per-base qualities were not stored, and no clone one base away is much larger. From a lookup of the germline V gene, CDR1 and CDR2 are MNHNS and SASEGT. Here V drops 1 base and J drops 5 bases, and the junction holds 12 bases not matched to any gene. The CDR3 covers 17 residues, taking in both the cysteine and the phenylalanine. The only DNA kept is the CDR3, 51 bases in frame from the first base. Study-wide conclusions, independent of this receptor: The antigen specificity of the clonally expanded peripheral T cells was not determined. Low levels of normalized T-cell clonal expansion were also shown by some nonresponding patients. In the 0.1-3.0 mg/kg groups, partial responders were among the patients with the lowest normalized peripheral clonal expansion, particularly in CD8+ T cells. At doses of 0.1 to 3.0 mg/kg, clonal expansion of both CD4+ and CD8+ blood T cells was observed from baseline to week 6. After ivuxolimab, expanded clones were on average more numerous among CD8+ T cells than among CD4+ T cells.

Patients with a history of autoimmune disease or receiving systemic immunosuppression were excluded from the trial. Peripheral blood for TCR sequencing was collected from all dose cohorts at baseline, on cycle 4 day 1, and on cycle 7 day 1. The samples were taken from a phase I, first-in-human, multicenter, open-label dose-escalation trial of ivuxolimab. Adults with locally advanced or metastatic melanoma, renal cell carcinoma, hepatocellular carcinoma or head and neck squamous cell carcinoma were enrolled in the trial. CD4+ and CD8+ T cells were sorted separately from peripheral blood before TCR sequencing. Genomic DNA was isolated from the sorted cells so that the TCRbeta CDR3 region could be sequenced. The immunoSEQ Assay was used to sequence the TCRbeta CDR3 regions. TCRdb retrieved this table from immuneACCESS and kept in-frame rearrangements only. Not all clones are present; in checked studies, unresolved V genes account for under half, and no reason is known for the remainder. Here the sample has 65,000 to 100,000 clones; around 90% occur a single time. The leading ten clones occupy 0.75% to 0.95% of the sample.

The sample consisted of CD4+ or CD8+ T cells sorted from blood, taken in a trial of the OX40 agonist ivuxolimab. In this chain, TRBV6-1 is recombined with TRBJ2-3; 7 bases in between match TRBD2. The origin of this receptor is an adult with an advanced solid tumor such as melanoma, head and neck, liver or kidney cancer. The nucleotide sequence reads as follows: TGTGCCAGCAGTGAAGACCGTGTGGAGCGGGGTTTAGATACGCAGTATTTT. Its protein product is CASSEDRVERGLDTQYF.